The rows below give T cell receptor beta chains drawn from one sample of a study of shared T cell receptors in the human thymus. Using immunoSEQ multiplex PCR, the repertoire was profiled, and TCRdb retains in-frame clones only, with some absent. This table holds hundreds of thousands of clones, approximately 85% found once. The sample was also reused in another study, on human thymus T cells.

Sequenced material: thymocytes. These receptors all stem from a girl under three years old with a congenital heart defect. CDR3s include the opening cysteine and the closing phenylalanine or tryptophan. The D gene is left open where the match is weak. Clone size is not always given. Where it is, it says once, few, many or a class for expanded clones.

NA | TRBJ2-1 | TRBD2 | TRBV5-1 | TGCGCCAGCAGCAGGGGGGTAGCGGGGGCCAACTCCAGTAAGTACAATGAGCAGTTCTTC | CASSRGVAGANSSKYNEQFF
NA | TRBJ2-7 | TRBD1 | TRBV6-6 | TGTGCCAGCAGTTTAGTGGACAGGAGCTCCTACGAGCAGTACTTC | CASSLVDRSSYEQYF
NA | TRBJ2-5 | NA | TRBV11-2 | TGTGCCAGCAGCTTAGATCTAATGGGAGCACAAGAGACCCAGTACTTC | CASSLDLMGAQETQYF
NA | TRBJ2-2 | NA | TRBV6-1 | TGTGCCAGCAGTGAACAACCGGGGGTCACCGGGGAGCTGTTTTTT | CASSEQPGVTGELFF
NA | TRBJ1-5 | NA | TRBV14 | TGTGCCAGCAGCCCAGCGGGCGGGAATCAGCCCCAGCATTTT | CASSPAGGNQPQHF
few | TRBJ1-3 | TRBD1 | TRBV7-2 | TGTGCCAGCAGCCCCGTTACCGGGACAGGGTCCTCTGGAAACACCATATATTTT | CASSPVTGTGSSGNTIYF
NA | TRBJ2-4 | NA | TRBV4-1 | TGCGCCAGCACTAAGCACAGTCGGTCGGAGGACATTCAGTACTTC | CASTKHSRSEDIQYF
NA | TRBJ1-5 | TRBD1 | TRBV7-9 | TGTGCCAGCAGCCACCACCCTGGGACAGACCGAAATCAGCCCCAGCATTTT | CASSHHPGTDRNQPQHF
NA | TRBJ1-2 | NA | TRBV4-3 | TGCGCCAGCAGCTATACCCCGACAGGCAGAGTTGACTATGGCTACACCTTC | CASSYTPTGRVDYGYTF
NA | TRBJ1-3 | TRBD1 | TRBV6-6 | TGTGCCAGCAGATCAGACAGGGTGAGGGACACCATATATTTT | CASRSDRVRDTIYF
NA | TRBJ1-1 | NA | TRBV5-1 | TGCGCCAGCAGCTTCGCAGGGAAGAACACTGAAGCTTTCTTT | CASSFAGKNTEAFF
NA | TRBJ2-1 | NA | TRBV5-1 | TGCGCCAGCAGCTTGGGGGGGCGGACGGAGAGCTCCTACAATGAGCAGTTCTTC | CASSLGGRTESSYNEQFF
NA | TRBJ1-2 | NA | TRBV6-5 | TGTGCCAGCAGTTCCCCCCTTAACAGGGTTAACTATGGCTACACCTTC | CASSSPLNRVNYGYTF
NA | TRBJ1-2 | TRBD1 | TRBV10-3 | TGTGCCAACCGGGACAGCCTATCTTCTAACTATGGCTACACCTTC | CANRDSLSSNYGYTF
NA | TRBJ1-2 | TRBD1 | TRBV18 | TGTGCCAGCTCACCAGGAACGGACAGGCGGATCTCAACTAACTATGGCTACACCTTC | CASSPGTDRRISTNYGYTF
NA | TRBJ1-6 | NA | TRBV7-8 | TGTGCCAGCAGCTTAACTGAGACAGAAAATTCACCCCTCCACTTT | CASSLTETENSPLHF
NA | TRBJ1-4 | NA | TRBV10-3 | TGTGCCGCAGGGTCAGGGTCCTTAGATGAAAAACTGTTTTTT | CAAGSGSLDEKLFF
once | TRBJ2-1 | TRBD2 | TRBV7-3 | TGTGCCAGCAGGATAGCGGGGCACTACAATGAGCAGTTCTTC | CASRIAGHYNEQFF
NA | TRBJ1-4 | NA | TRBV7-2 | TGTGCCAGCAGCTTAGCGGCGGGGGGGCGAACTAATGAAAAACTGTTTTTT | CASSLAAGGRTNEKLFF
NA | TRBJ2-7 | TRBD1 | TRBV6-5 | TGTGCCAGCAGTTTAGACGGACAGGGACCCTACGAGCAGTACTTC | CASSLDGQGPYEQYF
few | TRBJ2-7 | TRBD1 | TRBV7-2 | TGTGCCAGCAGCCCAGAGGGGGCAGATGAGCAGTACTTC | CASSPEGADEQYF
NA | TRBJ1-2 | NA | TRBV5-1 | TGCGCCAGCAGCTTTTCCGCGGTGTTGGGAGGAGCCCGACATGGCTACACCTTC | CASSFSAVLGGARHGYTF
NA | TRBJ2-1 | NA | TRBV6-1 | TGTGCCAGCAGTTCCGACCCGGGCTCCTACAATGAGCAGTTCTTC | CASSSDPGSYNEQFF
NA | TRBJ1-1 | NA | TRBV9 | TGTGCCAGCAGCGTTTCTCCCCGGGGGGACACTGAAGCTTTCTTT | CASSVSPRGDTEAFF
NA | TRBJ2-4 | TRBD2 | TRBV15 | TGTGCCACCAGCAGAGGTCAGCGGGGACGGCGGTCCCCTGTCCCGTACAAAAACATTCAGTACTTC | CATSRGQRGRRSPVPYKNIQYF
NA | TRBJ1-5 | NA | TRBV29-1 | TGCAGCGTTGTTTTGTTGGGGCCTGGCCAGCCCCAGCATTTT | CSVVLLGPGQPQHF
NA | TRBJ1-1 | NA | TRBV29-1 | TGCAGCGTTGCTATCGGAGGCCCGGATAACACTGAAGCTTTCTTT | CSVAIGGPDNTEAFF
NA | TRBJ1-1 | NA | TRBV11-2 | TGTGCCAGCAGCCCGCTTGGGGGGTACGTCCCCTTGGGGACTGAAGCTTTCTTT | CASSPLGGYVPLGTEAFF
NA | TRBJ1-1 | TRBD1 | TRBV7-6 | TGTGCCAGCAGCCCGAAGTGGGACAGGGAGGTGAACACTGAAGCTTTCTTT | CASSPKWDREVNTEAFF
NA | TRBJ1-2 | NA | TRBV28 | TGTGCCAGCAGTTGGCGGACAGCTAACTATGGCTACACCTTC | CASSWRTANYGYTF
NA | TRBJ2-7 | NA | TRBV28 | TGTGCCAGCAGCTTTGGAGCGTGGTACGAGCAGTACTTC | CASSFGAWYEQYF
NA | TRBJ2-1 | NA | TRBV9 | TGTGCCAGCCCAGGCCCCAATGAGCAGTTCTTC | CASPGPNEQFF
NA | TRBJ2-1 | NA | TRBV9 | TGTGCCAGCAGCGTAGCTGGACGGGGGAATGAGCAGTTCTTC | CASSVAGRGNEQFF
NA | TRBJ2-3 | TRBD2 | TRBV4-1 | TGCGCCAGCAGCCGTTCGGGATCGGGAGCGGGGGGGCCAGTAGGCACAGATACGCAGTATTTT | CASSRSGSGAGGPVGTDTQYF
NA | TRBJ1-2 | NA | TRBV27 | TGTGCCAGCAGCTTCCGCTCGGGTCACAACTATGGCTACACCTTC | CASSFRSGHNYGYTF
once | TRBJ2-7 | TRBD1 | TRBV5-6 | TGTGCCAGCAGCTTGGTCCGAGACAGGGGGACCCACGAGCAGTACTTC | CASSLVRDRGTHEQYF
few | TRBJ1-2 | NA | TRBV27 | TGTGCCAGCGGCCCGCTTAACTATGGCTACACCTTC | CASGPLNYGYTF
NA | TRBJ2-7 | TRBD2 | TRBV7-2 | TGTGCCAGCAGCTACCGGCGGGGGGACGATTACGAGCAGTACTTC | CASSYRRGDDYEQYF
NA | TRBJ2-2 | NA | TRBV11-2 | TGTGCCAGCAGCTTAGCCTACCTCTTACCGAACACCGGGGAGCTGTTTTTT | CASSLAYLLPNTGELFF
NA | TRBJ1-2 | NA | TRBV6-1 | TGTGCCAGCAGTGGAACAGGGGGCTACACCTTC | CASSGTGGYTF
NA | TRBJ2-1 | NA | TRBV28 | TGTGCCAGCAGCCCCCGCGACAAAGGGGGTGACAATGAGCAGTTCTTC | CASSPRDKGGDNEQFF